The 2 T cell receptor beta chains below all came from one sample that was sequenced in a study of PD-L1 blockade in urothelial cancer. Generated by immunoSEQ multiplex PCR, the TCRdb table keeps only in-frame clones and is missing some. Of around 80,000 clones listed, about 91% are singletons. Time point in this sample: peripheral blood 6 weeks after treatment start. This material consisted of PBMCs, taken around atezolizumab (anti-PD-L1) treatment. These TCRs come from a woman of 80 years or more with urothelial cancer.

V and J are TRBV5-1 and TRBJ2-4, with 8 bases aligning to TRBD1. With V trimmed by 4 bases and J by 6 bases, 3 bases remained unmatched. The CDR3 extends over 13 amino acids. Germline V lookup: CDR1 SGHRS, CDR2 YFSETQ. In DNA, the CDR3 is TGCGCCAGCAGCGCTGGACAGGGAAACATTCAGTACTTC. Translation: CASSAGQGNIQYF.

This chain joins TRBV7-3 and TRBJ2-6; D not certain. The CDR3 is 13 amino acids. V gave up 7 bases and J gave up 1 base, with 5 bases separating them. The V gene's germline CDR1 is SGHTA and CDR2 FQGTGA. The CDR3 region has the DNA TGTGCCAGCAAACTTTCTGGGGCCAACGTCCTGACTTTC. Translating it yields CASKLSGANVLTF.